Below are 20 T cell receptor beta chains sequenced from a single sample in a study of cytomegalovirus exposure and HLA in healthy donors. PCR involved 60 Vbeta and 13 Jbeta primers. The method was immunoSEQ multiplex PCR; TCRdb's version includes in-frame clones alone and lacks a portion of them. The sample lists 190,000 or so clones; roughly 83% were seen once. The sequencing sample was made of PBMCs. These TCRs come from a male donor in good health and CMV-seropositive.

The CDR3 protein is CASSPGQGGEAFF. The DNA for the CDR3 is TGTGCCAGCAGCCCGGGACAGGGAGGAGAAGCTTTCTTT. V usage is TRBV7-3 and J usage is TRBJ1-1; 9 bases are a match to TRBD1. Germline V gene data show CDR1 as SGHTA and CDR2 as FQGTGA. V gave up 5 bases and J gave up 8 bases; unmatched junction bases: 6. The CDR3 has 13 amino acids.

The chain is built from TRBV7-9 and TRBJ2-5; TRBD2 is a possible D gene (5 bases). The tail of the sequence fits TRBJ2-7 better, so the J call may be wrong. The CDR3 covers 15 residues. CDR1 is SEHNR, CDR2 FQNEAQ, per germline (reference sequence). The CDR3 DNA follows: TGTGCCAGCAGCTTCAGGTTTGGGCTAGCTAACGAGCAGTACTTC. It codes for CASSFRFGLANEQYF.

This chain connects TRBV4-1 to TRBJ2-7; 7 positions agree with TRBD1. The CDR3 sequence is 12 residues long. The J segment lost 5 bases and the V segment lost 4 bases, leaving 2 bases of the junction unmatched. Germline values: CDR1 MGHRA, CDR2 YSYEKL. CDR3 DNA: TGCGCCAGCAGCCCGACAGGGAACGAGCAGTACTTC. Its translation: CASSPTGNEQYF.

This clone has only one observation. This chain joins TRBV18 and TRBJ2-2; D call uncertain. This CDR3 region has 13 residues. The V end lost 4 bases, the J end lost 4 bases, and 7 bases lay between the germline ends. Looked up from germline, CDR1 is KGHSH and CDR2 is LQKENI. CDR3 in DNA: TGTGCCAGCTCACTTACAAGCACCGGGGAGCTGTTTTTT. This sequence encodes CASSLTSTGELFF.

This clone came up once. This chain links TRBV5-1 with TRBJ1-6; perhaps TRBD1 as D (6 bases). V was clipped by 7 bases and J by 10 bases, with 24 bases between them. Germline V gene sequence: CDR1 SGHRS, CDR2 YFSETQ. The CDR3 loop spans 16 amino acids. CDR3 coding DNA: TGCGCCAGCCCCTTACCGGGGCAGGGGCTGGACTCACCCCTCCACTTT. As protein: CASPLPGQGLDSPLHF.

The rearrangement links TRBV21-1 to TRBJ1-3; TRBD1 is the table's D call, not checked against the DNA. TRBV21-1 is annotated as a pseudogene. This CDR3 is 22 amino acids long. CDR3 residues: CASSLRDRGPAPESRIGNTIYF. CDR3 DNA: TGTGCCAGCAGTCTCCGGGACAGGGGGCCCGCGCCAGAGTCCCGAATTGGAAACACCATATATTTT.

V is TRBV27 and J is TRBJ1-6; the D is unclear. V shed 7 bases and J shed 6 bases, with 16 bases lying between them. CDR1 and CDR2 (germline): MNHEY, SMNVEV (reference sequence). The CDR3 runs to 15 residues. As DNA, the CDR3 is TGTGCCAGCACCTTGGGAGAAGGTTTTAATTCACCCCTCCACTTT. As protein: CASTLGEGFNSPLHF.

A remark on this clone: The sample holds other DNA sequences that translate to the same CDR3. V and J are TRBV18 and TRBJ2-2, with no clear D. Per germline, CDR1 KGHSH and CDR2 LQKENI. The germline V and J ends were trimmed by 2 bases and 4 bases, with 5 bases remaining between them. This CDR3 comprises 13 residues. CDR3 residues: CASSPSSTGELFF. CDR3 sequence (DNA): TGTGCCAGCTCACCATCGAGCACCGGGGAGCTGTTTTTT.

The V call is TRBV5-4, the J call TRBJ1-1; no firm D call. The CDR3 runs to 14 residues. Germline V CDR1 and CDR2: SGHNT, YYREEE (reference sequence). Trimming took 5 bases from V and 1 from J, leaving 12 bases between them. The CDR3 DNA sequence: TGTGCCAGCAGTTCCCAGACGGGGAACACTGAAGCTTTCTTT. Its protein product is CASSSQTGNTEAFF.

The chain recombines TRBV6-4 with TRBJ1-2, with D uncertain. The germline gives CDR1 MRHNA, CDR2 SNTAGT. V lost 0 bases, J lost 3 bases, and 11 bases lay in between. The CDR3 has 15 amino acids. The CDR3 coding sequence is TGTGCCAGCAGTGACTCCAGCGGAGCCGACTATGGCTACACCTTC. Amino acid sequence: CASSDSSGADYGYTF.

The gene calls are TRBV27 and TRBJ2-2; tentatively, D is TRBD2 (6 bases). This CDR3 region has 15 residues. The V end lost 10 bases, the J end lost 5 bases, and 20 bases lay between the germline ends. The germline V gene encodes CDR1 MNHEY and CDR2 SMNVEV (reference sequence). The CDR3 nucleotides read TGTGCCACCGCACCCGGGACTCTGGGGACCGGGGAGCTGTTTTTT. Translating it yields CATAPGTLGTGELFF.

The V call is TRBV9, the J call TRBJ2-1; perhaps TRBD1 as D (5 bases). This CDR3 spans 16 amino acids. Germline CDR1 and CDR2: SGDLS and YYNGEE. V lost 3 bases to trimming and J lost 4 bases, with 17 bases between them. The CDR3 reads CASSASGRQKYNEQFF. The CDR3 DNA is TGTGCCAGCAGCGCCTCCGGGCGACAGAAATACAATGAGCAGTTCTTC.

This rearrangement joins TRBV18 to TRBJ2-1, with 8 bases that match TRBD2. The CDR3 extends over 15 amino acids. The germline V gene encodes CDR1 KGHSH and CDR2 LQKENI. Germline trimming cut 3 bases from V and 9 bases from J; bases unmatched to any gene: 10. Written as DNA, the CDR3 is TGTGCCAGCTCACCCACTAGCGGCTCCTATGTTGAGCAGTTCTTC. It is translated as CASSPTSGSYVEQFF. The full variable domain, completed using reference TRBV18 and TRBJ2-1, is NAGVMQNPRHLVRRRGQEARLRCSPMKGHSHVYWYRQLPEEGLKFMVYLQKENIIDESGMPKERFSAEFPKEGPSILRIQQVVRGDSAAYFCASSPTSGSYVEQFFGPGTRLTVL.

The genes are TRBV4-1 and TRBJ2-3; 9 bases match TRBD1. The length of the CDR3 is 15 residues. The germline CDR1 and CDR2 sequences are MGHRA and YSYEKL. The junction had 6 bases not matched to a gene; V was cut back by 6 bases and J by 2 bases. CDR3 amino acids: CASSLRDRDTDTQYF. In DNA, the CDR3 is TGCGCCAGCAGTCTACGGGACAGGGACACAGATACGCAGTATTTT.

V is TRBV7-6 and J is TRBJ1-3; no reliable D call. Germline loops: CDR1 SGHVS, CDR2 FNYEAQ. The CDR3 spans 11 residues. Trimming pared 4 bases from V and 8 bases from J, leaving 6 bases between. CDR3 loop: CASSSPDTIYF. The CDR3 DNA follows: TGTGCCAGCAGCTCCCCGGACACCATATATTTT.

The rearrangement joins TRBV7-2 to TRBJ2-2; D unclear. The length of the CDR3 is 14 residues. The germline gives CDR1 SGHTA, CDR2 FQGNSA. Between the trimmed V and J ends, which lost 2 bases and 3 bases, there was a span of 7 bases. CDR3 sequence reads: CASSLTRDTGELFF. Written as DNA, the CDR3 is TGTGCCAGCAGCTTAACTCGAGACACCGGGGAGCTGTTTTTT.

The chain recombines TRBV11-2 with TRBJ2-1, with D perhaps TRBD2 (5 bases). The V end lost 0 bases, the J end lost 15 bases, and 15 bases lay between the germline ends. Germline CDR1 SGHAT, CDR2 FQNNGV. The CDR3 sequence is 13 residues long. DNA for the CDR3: TGTGCCAGCAGCTTAGATCGCCGGGATCGAACGTTCTTC. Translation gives CASSLDRRDRTFF. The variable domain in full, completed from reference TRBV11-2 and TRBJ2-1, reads EAGVAQSPRYKIIEKRQSVAFWCNPISGHATLYWYQQILGQGPKLLIQFQNNGVVDDSQLPKDRFSAERLKGVDSTLKIQPAKLEDSAVYLCASSLDRRDRTFFGPGTRLTVL.

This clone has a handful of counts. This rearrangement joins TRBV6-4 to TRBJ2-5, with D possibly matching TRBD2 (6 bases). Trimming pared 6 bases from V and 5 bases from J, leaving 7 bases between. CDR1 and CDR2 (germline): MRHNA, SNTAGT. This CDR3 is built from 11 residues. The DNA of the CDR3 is TGTGCCAGCAGCCTAGCGGAGACCCAGTACTTC. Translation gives CASSLAETQYF.

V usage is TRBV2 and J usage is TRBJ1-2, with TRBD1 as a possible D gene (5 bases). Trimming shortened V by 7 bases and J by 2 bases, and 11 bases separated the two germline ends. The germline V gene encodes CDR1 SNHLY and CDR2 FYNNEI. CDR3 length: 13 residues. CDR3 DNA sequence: TGTGCCAGCACTATGGCAGGGAACTATGGCTACACCTTC. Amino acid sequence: CASTMAGNYGYTF.

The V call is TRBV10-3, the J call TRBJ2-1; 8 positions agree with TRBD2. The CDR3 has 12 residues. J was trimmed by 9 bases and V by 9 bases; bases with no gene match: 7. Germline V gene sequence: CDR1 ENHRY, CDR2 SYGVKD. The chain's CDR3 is CAIQKRGSEQFF. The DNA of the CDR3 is TGTGCCATTCAGAAGCGGGGGAGTGAGCAGTTCTTC.